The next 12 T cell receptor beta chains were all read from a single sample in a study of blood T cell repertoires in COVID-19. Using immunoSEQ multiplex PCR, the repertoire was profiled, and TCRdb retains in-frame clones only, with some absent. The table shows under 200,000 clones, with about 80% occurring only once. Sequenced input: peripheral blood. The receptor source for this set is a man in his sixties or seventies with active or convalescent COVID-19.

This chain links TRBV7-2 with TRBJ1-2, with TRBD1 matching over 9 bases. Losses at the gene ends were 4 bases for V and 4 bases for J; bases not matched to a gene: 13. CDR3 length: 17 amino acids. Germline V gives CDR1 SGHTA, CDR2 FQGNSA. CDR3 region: CASSSYRDRVSGYGYTF. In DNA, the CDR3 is TGTGCCAGCAGCTCCTACCGGGACAGGGTTTCTGGCTATGGCTACACCTTC. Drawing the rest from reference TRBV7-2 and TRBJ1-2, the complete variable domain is GAGVSQSPSNKVTEKGKDVELRCDPISGHTALYWYRQSLGQGLEFLIYFQGNSAPDKSGLPSDRFSAERTGGSVSTLTIQRTQQEDSAVYLCASSSYRDRVSGYGYTFGSGTRLTVV.

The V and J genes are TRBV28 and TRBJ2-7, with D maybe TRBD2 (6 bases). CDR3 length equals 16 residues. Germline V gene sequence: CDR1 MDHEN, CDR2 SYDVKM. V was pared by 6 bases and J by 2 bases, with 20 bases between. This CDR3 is CASSIVGGADTYEQYF. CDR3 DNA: TGTGCCAGCAGCATCGTCGGGGGAGCTGATACCTACGAGCAGTACTTC.

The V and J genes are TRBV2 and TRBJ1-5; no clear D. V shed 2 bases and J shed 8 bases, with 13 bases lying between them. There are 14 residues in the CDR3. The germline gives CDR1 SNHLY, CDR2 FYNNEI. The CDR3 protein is CASSESAGMEPQHF. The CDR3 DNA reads TGTGCCAGCAGTGAAAGCGCGGGAATGGAGCCCCAGCATTTT.

The CDR3 sequence: CASSRDGFYGYTF. DNA of the CDR3: TGTGCCAGCAGCCGTGACGGGTTCTATGGCTACACCTTC. The V gene is TRBV7-9, the J gene TRBJ1-2; D unclear. Looked up from germline, CDR1 is SEHNR and CDR2 is FQNEAQ (reference sequence). V was clipped by 5 bases and J by 4 bases, with 11 bases between them. The CDR3 sequence is 13 residues long.

In DNA, the CDR3 is TGTGCCTGGAGGGGACAGGACTTCTATGGCTACACCTTC. This gives the protein CAWRGQDFYGYTF. This chain links TRBV30 with TRBJ1-2; 8 nucleotides line up with TRBD1. The CDR3 loop spans 13 amino acids. Trimming cost V 3 bases and J 4 bases; bases outside gene matches: 4. Germline CDR1 GTSNPN, CDR2 SVGIG (reference sequence). The full variable domain, in which reference TRBV30 and TRBJ1-2 provide the parts outside the CDR3, is SQTIHQWPATLVQPVGSPLSLECTVEGTSNPNLYWYRQAAGRGLQLLFYSVGIGQISSEVPQNLSASRPQDRQFILSSKKLLLSDSGFYLCAWRGQDFYGYTFGSGTRLTVV.

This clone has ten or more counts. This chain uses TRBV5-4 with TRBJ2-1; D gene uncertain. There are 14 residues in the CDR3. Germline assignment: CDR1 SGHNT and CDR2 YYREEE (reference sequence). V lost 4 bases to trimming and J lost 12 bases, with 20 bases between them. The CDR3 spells CASSPPMGMERQFF. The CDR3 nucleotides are TGTGCCAGCAGCCCGCCTATGGGCATGGAACGGCAGTTCTTC.

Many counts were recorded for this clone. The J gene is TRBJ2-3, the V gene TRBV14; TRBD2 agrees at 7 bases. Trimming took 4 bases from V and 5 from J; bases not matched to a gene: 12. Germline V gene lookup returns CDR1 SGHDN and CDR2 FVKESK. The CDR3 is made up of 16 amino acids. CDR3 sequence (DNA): TGTGCCAGCAGCCGTACTAGCGCCAAAGGAGAAGATACGCAGTATTTT. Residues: CASSRTSAKGEDTQYF.

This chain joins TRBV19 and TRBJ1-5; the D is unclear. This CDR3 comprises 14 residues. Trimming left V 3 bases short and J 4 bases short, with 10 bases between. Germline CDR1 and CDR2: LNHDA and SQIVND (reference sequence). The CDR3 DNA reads TGTGCCAGTAGTATTAAGTTCGGGAATCAGCCCCAGCATTTT. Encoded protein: CASSIKFGNQPQHF.

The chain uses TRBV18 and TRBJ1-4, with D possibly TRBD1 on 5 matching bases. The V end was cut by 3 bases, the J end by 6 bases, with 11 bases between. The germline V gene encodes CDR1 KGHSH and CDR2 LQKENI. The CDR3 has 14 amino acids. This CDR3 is CASSPGPGYEKLFF. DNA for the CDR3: TGTGCCAGCTCACCGGGCCCAGGGTATGAAAAACTGTTTTTT.

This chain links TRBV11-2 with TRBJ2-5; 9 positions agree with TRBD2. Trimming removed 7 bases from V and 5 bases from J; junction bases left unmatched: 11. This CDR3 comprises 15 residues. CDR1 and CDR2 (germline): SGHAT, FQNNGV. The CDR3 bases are TGTGCCAGCAACTACCGGGCCGCGGGAGGGGAGACCCAGTACTTC. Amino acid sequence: CASNYRAAGGETQYF.

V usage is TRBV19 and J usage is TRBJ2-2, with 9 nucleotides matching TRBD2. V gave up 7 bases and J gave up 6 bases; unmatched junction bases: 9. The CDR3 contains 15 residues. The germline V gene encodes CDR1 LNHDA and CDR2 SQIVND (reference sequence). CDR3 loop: CASTYSGSGAGELFF. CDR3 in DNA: TGTGCCAGTACCTATAGCGGGAGCGGGGCCGGGGAGCTGTTTTTT.

CDR3 sequence reads: CASSISYQETQYF. DNA of the CDR3: TGTGCCAGTTCCATCAGTTACCAAGAGACCCAGTACTTC. The chain has TRBV7-9 and TRBJ2-5; D is unresolved. The CDR3 totals 13 residues. Germline CDR1 and CDR2: SEHNR and FQNEAQ (reference sequence). The ends were cut back, 9 bases at V and 0 bases at J, with 11 bases in the middle.